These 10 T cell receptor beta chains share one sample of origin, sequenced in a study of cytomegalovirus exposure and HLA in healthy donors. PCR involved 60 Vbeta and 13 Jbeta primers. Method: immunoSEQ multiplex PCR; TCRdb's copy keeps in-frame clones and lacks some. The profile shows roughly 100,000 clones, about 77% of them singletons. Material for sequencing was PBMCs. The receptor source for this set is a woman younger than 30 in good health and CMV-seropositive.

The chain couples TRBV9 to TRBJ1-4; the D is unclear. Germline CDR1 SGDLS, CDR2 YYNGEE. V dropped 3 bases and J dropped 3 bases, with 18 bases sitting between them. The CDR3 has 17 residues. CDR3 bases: TGTGCCAGCAGCGGAGGGCTTGGGTCTCCGGCTAATGAAAAACTGTTTTTT. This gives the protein CASSGGLGSPANEKLFF.

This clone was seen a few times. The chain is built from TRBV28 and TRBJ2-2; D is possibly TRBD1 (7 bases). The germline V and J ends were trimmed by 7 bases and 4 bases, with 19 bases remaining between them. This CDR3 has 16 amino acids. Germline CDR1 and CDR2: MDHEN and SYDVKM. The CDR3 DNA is TGTGCCAGCATTCCCGCGGGACAGATCTCCACCGGGGAGCTGTTTTTT. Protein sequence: CASIPAGQISTGELFF.

The CDR3 DNA reads TGTGCCACTGGGACAGGGGGACCTGAAGCTTTCTTT. Its protein is CATGTGGPEAFF. This chain uses TRBV10-3 with TRBJ1-1, with 11 bases identical to TRBD1. The V and J ends lost 10 bases and 6 bases, in that order; junction bases with no gene match: 4. Per germline, CDR1 ENHRY and CDR2 SYGVKD. CDR3 length: 12 amino acids.

The CDR3 loop is CASTPQHYGYTF. In DNA, the CDR3 is TGTGCCAGCACACCACAGCACTATGGCTACACCTTC. The chain joins TRBV6-5 to TRBJ1-2; D is undetermined. CDR3 length: 12 amino acids. The V end was cut by 7 bases, the J end by 3 bases, with 9 bases between. Germline CDR1 and CDR2: MNHEY and SVGAGI.

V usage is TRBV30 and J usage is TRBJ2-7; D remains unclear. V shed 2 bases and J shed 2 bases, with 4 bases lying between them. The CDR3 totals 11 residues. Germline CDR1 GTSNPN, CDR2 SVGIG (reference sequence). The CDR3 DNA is TGTGCCTGGAGTCAAACCTACGAGCAGTACTTC. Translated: CAWSQTYEQYF. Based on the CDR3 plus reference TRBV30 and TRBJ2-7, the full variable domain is SQTIHQWPATLVQPVGSPLSLECTVEGTSNPNLYWYRQAAGRGLQLLFYSVGIGQISSEVPQNLSASRPQDRQFILSSKKLLLSDSGFYLCAWSQTYEQYFGPGTRLTVT.

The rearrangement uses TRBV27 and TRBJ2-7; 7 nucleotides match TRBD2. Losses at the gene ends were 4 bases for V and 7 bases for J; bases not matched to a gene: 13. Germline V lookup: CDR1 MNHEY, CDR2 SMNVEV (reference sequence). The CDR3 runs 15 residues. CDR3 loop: CASSSTDHRGGEQYF. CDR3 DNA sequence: TGTGCCAGCAGTTCCACGGACCACCGCGGGGGAGAGCAGTACTTC.

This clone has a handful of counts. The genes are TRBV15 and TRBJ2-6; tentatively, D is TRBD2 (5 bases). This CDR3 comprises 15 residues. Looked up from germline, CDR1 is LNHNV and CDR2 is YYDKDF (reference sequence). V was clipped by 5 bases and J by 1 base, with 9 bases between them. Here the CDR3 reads CATSPGSSGANVLTF. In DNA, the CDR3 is TGTGCCACCAGCCCGGGGAGTTCTGGGGCCAACGTCCTGACTTTC.

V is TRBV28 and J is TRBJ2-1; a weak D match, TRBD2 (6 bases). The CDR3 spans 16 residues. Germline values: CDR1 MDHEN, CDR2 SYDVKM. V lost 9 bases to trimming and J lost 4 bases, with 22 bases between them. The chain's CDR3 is CASGPNRGNAYNEQFF. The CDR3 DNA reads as TGTGCCAGTGGACCAAACCGGGGGAATGCGTACAATGAGCAGTTCTTC.

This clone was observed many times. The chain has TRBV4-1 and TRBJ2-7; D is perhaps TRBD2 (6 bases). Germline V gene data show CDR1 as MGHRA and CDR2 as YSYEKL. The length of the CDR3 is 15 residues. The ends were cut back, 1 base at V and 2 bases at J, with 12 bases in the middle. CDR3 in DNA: TGCGCCAGCAGCCAAGGGGAGGAGGTCACCTACGAGCAGTACTTC. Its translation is CASSQGEEVTYEQYF.

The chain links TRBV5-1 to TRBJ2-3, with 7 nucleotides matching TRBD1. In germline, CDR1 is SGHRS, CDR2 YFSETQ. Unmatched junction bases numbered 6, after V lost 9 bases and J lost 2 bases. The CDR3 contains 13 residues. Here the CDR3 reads CATTTGHTDTQYF. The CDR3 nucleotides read TGCGCCACTACGACAGGGCACACAGATACGCAGTATTTT.